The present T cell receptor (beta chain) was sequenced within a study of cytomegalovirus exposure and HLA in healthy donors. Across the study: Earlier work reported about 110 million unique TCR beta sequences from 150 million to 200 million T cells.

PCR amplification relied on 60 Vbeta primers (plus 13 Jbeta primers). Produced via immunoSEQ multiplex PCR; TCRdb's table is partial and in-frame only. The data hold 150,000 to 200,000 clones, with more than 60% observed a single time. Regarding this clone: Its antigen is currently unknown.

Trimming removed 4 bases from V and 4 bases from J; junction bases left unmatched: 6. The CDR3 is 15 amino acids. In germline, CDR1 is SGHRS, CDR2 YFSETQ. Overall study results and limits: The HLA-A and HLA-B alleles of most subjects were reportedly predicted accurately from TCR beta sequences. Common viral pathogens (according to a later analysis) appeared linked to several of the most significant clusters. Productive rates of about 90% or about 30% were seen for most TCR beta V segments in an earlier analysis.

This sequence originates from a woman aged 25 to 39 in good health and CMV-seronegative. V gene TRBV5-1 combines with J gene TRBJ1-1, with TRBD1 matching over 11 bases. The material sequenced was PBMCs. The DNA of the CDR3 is TGCGCCAGCAGCCATAGCGGGACAGGGGGCACTGAAGCTTTCTTT. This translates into CASSHSGTGGTEAFF.